This is a list of T cell receptor beta chains from one sample in a study of blood T cell repertoires in COVID-19. Here immunoSEQ multiplex PCR was the method, and the copy in TCRdb shows in-frame clones only, minus some. In the table there are 200,000 to 300,000 clones, 75% to 95% of which are singletons. Sequencing used peripheral blood. The receptor source for this set is a person aged 18 to 35 with COVID-19, enrolled during active disease. The conserved cysteine and the conserved F or W are not part of the CDR3 here. Fields, in order: CDR3 protein, V gene, J gene.

CDR3 protein: ATSELTDTGELF; V gene: TRBV24-1; J gene: TRBJ2-2
CDR3 protein: ATSDRRGGSNQPQH; V gene: TRBV24-1; J gene: TRBJ1-5
CDR3 protein: ASAPTSGTDTQY; V gene: TRBV5-5; J gene: TRBJ2-3
CDR3 protein: ASSSGGVFDF; V gene: TRBV5-6; J gene: TRBJ1-1
CDR3 protein: ASSYPRDRAILEQF; V gene: TRBV7-9; J gene: TRBJ2-1
CDR3 protein: ASSTFPGQENQPQH; V gene: TRBV19; J gene: TRBJ1-5
CDR3 protein: ASSQEGTSGSWDYNEQF; V gene: TRBV4-2; J gene: TRBJ2-1
CDR3 protein: ASSPRTGSYNEQF; V gene: TRBV18; J gene: TRBJ2-1
CDR3 protein: ASSSGTGHVYGYT; V gene: TRBV6-2/TRBV6-3; J gene: TRBJ1-2
CDR3 protein: SVAQTGELF; V gene: TRBV29-1; J gene: TRBJ2-2
CDR3 protein: ATSDSTGDPGANVLT; V gene: TRBV24-1; J gene: TRBJ2-6
CDR3 protein: ASSIGDRGSYNEQF; V gene: TRBV7-9; J gene: TRBJ2-1
CDR3 protein: ASSEGLAVNTGELF; V gene: TRBV6-1; J gene: TRBJ2-2
CDR3 protein: ASSLALDRGHY; V gene: TRBV5-5; J gene: TRBJ2-7
CDR3 protein: ASSVGDRWLDYEQY; V gene: TRBV9; J gene: TRBJ2-7
CDR3 protein: ASSTAPPLYEQY; V gene: TRBV11-1; J gene: TRBJ2-7
CDR3 protein: ASSFAGETQY; V gene: TRBV27; J gene: TRBJ2-5
CDR3 protein: ASSLVPPDRGFYNSPLH; V gene: TRBV28; J gene: TRBJ1-6
CDR3 protein: ATSDGVNSRETQY; V gene: TRBV24-1; J gene: TRBJ2-5
CDR3 protein: ASSFTSGQYNEQF; V gene: TRBV7-2; J gene: TRBJ2-1
CDR3 protein: ASRSPGAQDYGYT; V gene: TRBV7-9; J gene: TRBJ1-2
CDR3 protein: SAPKLHEQF; V gene: TRBV20-1; J gene: TRBJ2-1
CDR3 protein: ASTPWRSAF; V gene: TRBV7-3; J gene: TRBJ1-1
CDR3 protein: ASSWEENTEAF; V gene: TRBV11-3; J gene: TRBJ1-1
CDR3 protein: ASKLKQSTDTQY; V gene: TRBV27; J gene: TRBJ2-3
CDR3 protein: ASSLAGVTYEQY; V gene: TRBV6-5; J gene: TRBJ2-7
CDR3 protein: ASSPRTSWGNSPLH; V gene: TRBV18; J gene: TRBJ1-6
CDR3 protein: ASSQESYGYT; V gene: TRBV4-1; J gene: TRBJ1-2
CDR3 protein: ASSLEKGGTDTQY; V gene: TRBV7-9; J gene: TRBJ2-3
CDR3 protein: ASSLAPVTGTGRGLAEGEQY; V gene: TRBV7-2; J gene: TRBJ2-7
CDR3 protein: ASNKAVSYNEQF; V gene: TRBV7-2; J gene: TRBJ2-1
CDR3 protein: ASSQTSGSSTEQY; V gene: TRBV3-1/TRBV3-2; J gene: TRBJ2-7
CDR3 protein: ATSEKTGDTQY; V gene: TRBV24-1; J gene: TRBJ2-3
CDR3 protein: ASSWTSGNLRGELF; V gene: TRBV6-2/TRBV6-3; J gene: TRBJ2-2
CDR3 protein: ASSYGQGVYEQY; V gene: TRBV6-5; J gene: TRBJ2-7